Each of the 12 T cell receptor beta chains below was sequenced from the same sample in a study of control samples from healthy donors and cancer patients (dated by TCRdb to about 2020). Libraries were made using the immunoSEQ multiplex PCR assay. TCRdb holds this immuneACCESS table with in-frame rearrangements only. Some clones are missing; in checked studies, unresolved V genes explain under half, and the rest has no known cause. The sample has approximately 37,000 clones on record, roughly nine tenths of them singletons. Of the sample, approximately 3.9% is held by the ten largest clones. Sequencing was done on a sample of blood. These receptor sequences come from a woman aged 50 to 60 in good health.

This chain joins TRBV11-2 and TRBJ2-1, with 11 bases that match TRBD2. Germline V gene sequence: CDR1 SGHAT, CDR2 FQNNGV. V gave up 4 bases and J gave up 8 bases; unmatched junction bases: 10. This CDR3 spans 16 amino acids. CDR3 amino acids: CASSSLSGGAGDEQFF. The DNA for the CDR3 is TGTGCCAGCAGCTCGCTTAGCGGGGGGGCTGGTGATGAGCAGTTCTTC.

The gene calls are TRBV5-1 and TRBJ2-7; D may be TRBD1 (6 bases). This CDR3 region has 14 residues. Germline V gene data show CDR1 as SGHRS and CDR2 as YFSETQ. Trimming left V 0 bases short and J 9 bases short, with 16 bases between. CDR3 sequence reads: CASSLEPQGLGQYF. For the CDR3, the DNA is TGCGCCAGCAGCTTGGAGCCCCAGGGGTTAGGGCAGTACTTC. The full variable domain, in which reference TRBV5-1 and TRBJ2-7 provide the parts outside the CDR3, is KAGVTQTPRYLIKTRGQQVTLSCSPISGHRSVSWYQQTPGQGLQFLFEYFSETQRNKGNFPGRFSGRQFSNSRSEMNVSTLELGDSALYLCASSLEPQGLGQYFGPGTRLTVT.

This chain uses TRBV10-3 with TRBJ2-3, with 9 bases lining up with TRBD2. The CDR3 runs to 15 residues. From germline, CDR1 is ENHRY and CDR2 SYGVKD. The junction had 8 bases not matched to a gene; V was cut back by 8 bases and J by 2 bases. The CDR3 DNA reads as TGTGCCATCGGGGCGGCTAGCGGGAACACAGATACGCAGTATTTT. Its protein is CAIGAASGNTDTQYF.

The CDR3 loop is CASSLGGRGLTGNEQFF. In DNA, the CDR3 is TGTGCCAGCAGCTTAGGGGGTCGCGGATTGACTGGGAATGAGCAGTTCTTC. The gene calls are TRBV7-2 and TRBJ2-1; D gene unclear. The CDR3 has 17 amino acids. Germline assignment: CDR1 SGHTA and CDR2 FQGNSA. V dropped 1 base and J dropped 7 bases, with 20 bases sitting between them.

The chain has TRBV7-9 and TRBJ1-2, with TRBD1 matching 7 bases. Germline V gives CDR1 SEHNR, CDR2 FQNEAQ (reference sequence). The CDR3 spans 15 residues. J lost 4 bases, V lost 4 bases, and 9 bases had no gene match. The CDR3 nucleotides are TGTGCCAGCAGCTCACCCGGACAGGCCCTCTATGGCTACACCTTC. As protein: CASSSPGQALYGYTF.

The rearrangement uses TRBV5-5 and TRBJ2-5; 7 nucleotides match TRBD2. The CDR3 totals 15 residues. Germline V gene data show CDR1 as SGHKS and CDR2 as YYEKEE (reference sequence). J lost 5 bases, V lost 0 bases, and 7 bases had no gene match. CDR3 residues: CASSLDPFGGETQYF. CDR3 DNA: TGTGCCAGCAGCTTGGATCCTTTCGGGGGGGAGACCCAGTACTTC.

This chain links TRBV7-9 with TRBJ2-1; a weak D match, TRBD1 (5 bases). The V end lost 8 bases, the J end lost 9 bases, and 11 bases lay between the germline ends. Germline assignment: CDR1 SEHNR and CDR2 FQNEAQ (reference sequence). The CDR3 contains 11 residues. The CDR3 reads CASSIQGEQFF. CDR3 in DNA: TGTGCCAGCTCCATTCAGGGTGAGCAGTTCTTC.

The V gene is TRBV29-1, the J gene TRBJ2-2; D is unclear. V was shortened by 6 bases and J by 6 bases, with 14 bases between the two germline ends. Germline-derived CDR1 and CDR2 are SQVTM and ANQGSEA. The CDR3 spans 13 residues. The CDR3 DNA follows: TGCAGCGTGGGAAGAGGAGCCCCCGGGGAGCTGTTTTTT. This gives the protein CSVGRGAPGELFF.

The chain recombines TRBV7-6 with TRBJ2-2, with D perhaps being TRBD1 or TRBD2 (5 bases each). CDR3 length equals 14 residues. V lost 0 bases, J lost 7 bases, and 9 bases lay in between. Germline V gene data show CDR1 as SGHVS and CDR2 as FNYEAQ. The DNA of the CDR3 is TGTGCCAGCAGCTTAGCGGTGGGGGTCGGGGAGCTGTTTTTT. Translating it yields CASSLAVGVGELFF.

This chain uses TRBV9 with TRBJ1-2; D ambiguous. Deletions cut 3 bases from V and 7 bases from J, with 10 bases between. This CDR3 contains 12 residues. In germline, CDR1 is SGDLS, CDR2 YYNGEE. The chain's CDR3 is CASSGPAGGYTF. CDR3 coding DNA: TGTGCCAGCAGCGGCCCCGCAGGTGGCTACACCTTC.

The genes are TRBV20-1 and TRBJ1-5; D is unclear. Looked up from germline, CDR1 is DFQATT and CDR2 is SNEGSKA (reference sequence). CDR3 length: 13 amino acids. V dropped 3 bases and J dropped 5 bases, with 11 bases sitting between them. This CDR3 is CSASGGTYQPQHF. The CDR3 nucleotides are TGCAGTGCTAGTGGCGGAACCTATCAGCCCCAGCATTTT.

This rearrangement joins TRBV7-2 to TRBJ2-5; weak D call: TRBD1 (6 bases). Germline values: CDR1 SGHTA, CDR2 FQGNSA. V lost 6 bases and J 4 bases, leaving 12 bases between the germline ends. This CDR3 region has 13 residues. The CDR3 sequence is CASSQGRGETQYF. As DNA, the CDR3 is TGTGCCAGCAGTCAAGGCAGGGGAGAGACCCAGTACTTC.